The T cell receptor beta chain under discussion was sequenced for a study of identical twins. General study points: Models underestimated out-of-frame TCR alpha sharing in monozygotic twins.

This CDR3 contains 16 residues. V shed 6 bases and J 8 bases; nucleotides not matched to a gene: 18. Germline CDR1 is LNHNV and CDR2 is YYDKDF (reference sequence). About this clonotype: Its target is not known.

A universal primer site arose from template switching, and cDNA bore unique molecular identifiers. MiXCR was run by TCRdb on the 5' RACE reads, yielding one entry per CDR3 protein. The table records 450,000 or so distinct CDR3 sequences, about 13% of them present only once. This same sample was also part of a study on yellow fever vaccine responses in identical twins.

Sequencing was performed on CD4+ T cells sorted from blood. The rearrangement links TRBV15 to TRBJ1-2; 7 nucleotides agree with TRBD1. The receptor comes from a woman aged 18-30 years in good health. Here the CDR3 DNA reads TGTGCCACCAGTAAGGATCGGACAGGCACTCCCTACGGCTACACCTTC. Its translation: CATSKDRTGTPYGYTF. Together with reference TRBV15 and TRBJ1-2, the CDR3 gives the full variable domain: DAMVIQNPRYQVTQFGKPVTLSCSQTLNHNVMYWYQQKSSQAPKLLFHYYDKDFNNEADTPDNFQSRRPNTSFCFLDIRSPGLGDTAMYLCATSKDRTGTPYGYTFGSGTRLTVV.